Detailed here is one T cell receptor (beta chain). Its antigen is currently not known. Per-base qualities were not stored, and no clone one base away is much larger. This sample is part of a study of STAT5B mutations in CD4+ large granular lymphocyte leukemia (dated by TCRdb to between 2020 and 2023). Study-level background: Among the healthy controls, the CDR3 'QG' motif was associated with a particular HLA allele. The study compared the TCRbeta repertoires of patients with CD4+ T-cell large granular lymphocyte leukemia against those of healthy blood donors. Flow cytometry on FACSCanto II or FACSVerse confirmed that purified fractions exceeded 95% purity among lymphocytes.

TCRbeta rearrangements were sequenced from genomic DNA using the immunoSEQ assay at survey resolution. As for the authors' bioinformatics: A lowest detectable productive clonotype frequency of 2.59 x 10-5 was observed in the TCR sequencing data. Analyses included only productive TCRbeta rearrangements, meaning complete and in-frame sequences. Sample clonality was computed as Simpson clonality in the immunoSEQ Analyzer version 3.0. Clones were binned by frequency as very rare, small, medium, large (1-20%) or hyperexpanded (>20%). Generation probabilities were estimated with OLGA 1.2.3, V-gene circos plots were made with VDJtools, specificities were searched in VDJdb, and CDR3 motifs were identified with GLIPH. In TCRdb, the immuneACCESS table is reduced to in-frame sequences with V and J assigned. These tables do not hold every clone; where another copy was compared, an unresolved V gene accounts for under half, and the others remain unexplained. V, J and clone size are those of that table, while D and trimming were read from the DNA. Recorded for this sample are tens of thousands of clones; roughly 70% of them occurred a single time. The ten largest clones take up approximately 0.65% of the sample.

The healthy controls were a few dozen blood donors, and the buffy coats of these donors were supplied by the Finnish Red Cross blood service. All TCR-sequenced material derived from peripheral blood: patient blood samples and healthy donor buffy coats. Ficoll-Hypaque gradient centrifugation was used to isolate peripheral blood mononuclear cells. Magnetic purification was used to isolate CD4+ cells from the buffy coats of the healthy controls. The Gentra Puregene Cell and Tissue kit was used for genomic DNA extraction, and quantification was performed on a Qubit 2.0 fluorometer. What the research found in general, with its limitations: The data were not HLA-matched, and the higher clonality in CD4+ T-LGLL than in CD8+ T-LGLL could be due to the relatively small sample size. CD4-sorted patient repertoires appeared more clonal than healthy CD4+ repertoires, and this difference persisted after removing the putative leukemic clones. Main leukemic clonotypes were private to each patient, although approximately 26% appeared at low frequency in other patients' non-leukemic repertoires. Enrichment of TRBV06-family usage was observed among the top patient clones (8/27) relative to healthy controls (2/35).

There are 14 amino acids in the CDR3, from cysteine to phenylalanine inclusive. Only the CDR3 part of the read is kept: 42 bases, read in frame from the first base. CDR1 and CDR2 (KGHSH, LQKENI) derive from the germline V gene. V is pared back by 3 bases and J by 1 base, with 9 bases lying between the germline termini. Recombination joined TRBV18 with TRBJ2-5; tentative D gene TRBD2, with 5 bases matching. The receptor comes from a human donor in good health. Sequencing used CD4+ T cells from blood buffy coats. At the DNA level, the sequence is TGTGCCAGCTCACCGACCGGGGTCCAAGAGACCCAGTACTTC. Translated, this gives CASSPTGVQETQYF.